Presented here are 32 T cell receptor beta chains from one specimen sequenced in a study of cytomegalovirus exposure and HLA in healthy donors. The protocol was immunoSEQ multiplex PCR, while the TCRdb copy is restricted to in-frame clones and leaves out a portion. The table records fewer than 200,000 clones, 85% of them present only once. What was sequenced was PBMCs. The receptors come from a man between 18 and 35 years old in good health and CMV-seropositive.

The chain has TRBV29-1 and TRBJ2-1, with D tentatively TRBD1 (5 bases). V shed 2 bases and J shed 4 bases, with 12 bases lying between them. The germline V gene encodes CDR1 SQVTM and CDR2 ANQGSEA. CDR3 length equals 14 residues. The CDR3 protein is CSVESVGRYNEQFF. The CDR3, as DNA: TGCAGCGTTGAATCGGTGGGGCGATACAATGAGCAGTTCTTC.

CDR3 protein: CASRFDLGTLNNEQFF. Here the CDR3 DNA reads TGCGCCAGCAGGTTCGATCTCGGGACTCTAAACAATGAGCAGTTCTTC. The genes are TRBV5-1 and TRBJ2-1; TRBD2 is a possible D gene (6 bases). With 5 bases removed from V and 5 bases from J, the gap between germline ends came to 20 bases. CDR1 is SGHRS and CDR2 is YFSETQ in the germline V gene. CDR3 length equals 16 residues. Filled out from reference TRBV5-1 and TRBJ2-1, the complete variable domain reads KAGVTQTPRYLIKTRGQQVTLSCSPISGHRSVSWYQQTPGQGLQFLFEYFSETQRNKGNFPGRFSGRQFSNSRSEMNVSTLELGDSALYLCASRFDLGTLNNEQFFGPGTRLTVL.

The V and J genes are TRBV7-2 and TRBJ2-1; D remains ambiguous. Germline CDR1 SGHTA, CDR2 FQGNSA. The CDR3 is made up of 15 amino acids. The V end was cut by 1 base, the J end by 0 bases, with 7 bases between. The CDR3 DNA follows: TGTGCCAGCAGCTTAGTGCCGAGCTCCTACAATGAGCAGTTCTTC. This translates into CASSLVPSSYNEQFF.

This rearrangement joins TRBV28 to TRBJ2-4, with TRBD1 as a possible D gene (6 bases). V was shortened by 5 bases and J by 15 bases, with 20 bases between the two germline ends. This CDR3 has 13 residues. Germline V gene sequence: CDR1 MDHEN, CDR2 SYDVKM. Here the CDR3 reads CASSTTTSKGVYF. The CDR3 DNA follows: TGTGCCAGCAGTACTACGACGTCGAAGGGGGTGTACTTC.

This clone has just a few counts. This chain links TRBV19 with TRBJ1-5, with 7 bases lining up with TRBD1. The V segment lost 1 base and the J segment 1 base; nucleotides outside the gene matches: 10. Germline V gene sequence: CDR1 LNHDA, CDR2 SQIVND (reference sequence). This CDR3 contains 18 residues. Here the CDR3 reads CASSIGGQRITSNQPQHF. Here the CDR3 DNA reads TGTGCCAGTAGTATAGGGGGACAGAGAATTACCAGCAATCAGCCCCAGCATTTT.

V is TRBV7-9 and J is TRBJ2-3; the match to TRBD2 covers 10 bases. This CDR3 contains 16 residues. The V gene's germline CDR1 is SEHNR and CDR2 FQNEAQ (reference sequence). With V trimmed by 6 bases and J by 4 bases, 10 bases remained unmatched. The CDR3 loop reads CASSPSGRGSADTQYF. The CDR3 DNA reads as TGTGCCAGCAGTCCCAGCGGGAGGGGATCAGCAGATACGCAGTATTTT.

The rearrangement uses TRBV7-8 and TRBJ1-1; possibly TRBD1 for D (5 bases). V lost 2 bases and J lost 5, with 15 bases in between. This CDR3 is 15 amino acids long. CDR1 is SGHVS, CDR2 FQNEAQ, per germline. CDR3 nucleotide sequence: TGTGCCAGCAGCTTACGGCGGATAAAGGGGACTGAAGCTTTCTTT. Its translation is CASSLRRIKGTEAFF.

In DNA form, the CDR3 reads TGTGCCAGCAGGCCCTCTACAGCTAACTATGGCTACACCTTC. It specifies CASRPSTANYGYTF. This sequence joins TRBV5-4 and TRBJ1-2; the D is unclear. This CDR3 has 14 amino acids. Trimming took off 5 bases at V and 0 bases at J, with 11 bases between the two ends. Germline CDR1 is SGHNT and CDR2 is YYREEE (reference sequence).

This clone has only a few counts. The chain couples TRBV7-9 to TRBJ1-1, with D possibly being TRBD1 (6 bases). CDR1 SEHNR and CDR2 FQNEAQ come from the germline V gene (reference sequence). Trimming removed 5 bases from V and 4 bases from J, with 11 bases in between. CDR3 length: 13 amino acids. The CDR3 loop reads CASSPTGFTEAFF. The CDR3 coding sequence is TGTGCCAGCAGCCCTACAGGGTTCACTGAAGCTTTCTTT.

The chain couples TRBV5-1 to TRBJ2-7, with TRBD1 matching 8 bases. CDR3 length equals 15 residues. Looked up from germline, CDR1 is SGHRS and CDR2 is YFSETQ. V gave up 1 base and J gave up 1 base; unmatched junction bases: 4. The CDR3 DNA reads TGCGCCAGCAGCTTGTTCGGACAGGGTTCCTACGAGCAGTACTTC. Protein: CASSLFGQGSYEQYF.

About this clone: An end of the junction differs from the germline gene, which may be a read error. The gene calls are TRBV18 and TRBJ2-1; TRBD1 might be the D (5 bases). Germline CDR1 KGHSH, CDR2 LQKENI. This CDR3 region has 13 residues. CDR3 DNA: TGTGCCAGCTCACCACCTAATAGGCAGGGCCGGGTCTTC. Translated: CASSPPNRQGRVF.

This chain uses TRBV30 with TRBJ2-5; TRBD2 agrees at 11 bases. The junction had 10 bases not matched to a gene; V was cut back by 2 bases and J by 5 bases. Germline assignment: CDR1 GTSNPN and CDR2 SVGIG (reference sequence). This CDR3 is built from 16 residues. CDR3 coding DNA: TGTGCCTGGAGTAGGAGTAGCGGGGGGGCCGCGGAGACCCAGTACTTC. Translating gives CAWSRSSGGAAETQYF.

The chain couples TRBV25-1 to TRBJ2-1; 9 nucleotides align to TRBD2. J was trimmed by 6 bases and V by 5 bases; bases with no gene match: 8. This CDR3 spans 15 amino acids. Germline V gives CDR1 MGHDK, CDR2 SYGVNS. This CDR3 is CASSPPGGGANEQFF. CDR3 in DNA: TGTGCCAGCAGTCCCCCAGGCGGGGGGGCCAATGAGCAGTTCTTC.

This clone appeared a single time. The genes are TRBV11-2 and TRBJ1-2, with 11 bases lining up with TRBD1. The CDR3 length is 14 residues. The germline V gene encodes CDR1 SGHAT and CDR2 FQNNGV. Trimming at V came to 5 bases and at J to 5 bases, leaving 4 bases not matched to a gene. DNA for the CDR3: TGTGCCAGCAGCCGGACAGGGGGCCAATATGGCTACACCTTC. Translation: CASSRTGGQYGYTF.

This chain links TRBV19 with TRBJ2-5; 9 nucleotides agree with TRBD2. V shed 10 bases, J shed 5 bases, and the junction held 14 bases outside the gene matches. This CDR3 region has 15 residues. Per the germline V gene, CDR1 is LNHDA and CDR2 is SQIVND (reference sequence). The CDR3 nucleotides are TGTGCCACAGGGAAGGGGCTAGCGGGACAGGAGACCCAGTACTTC. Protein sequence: CATGKGLAGQETQYF.

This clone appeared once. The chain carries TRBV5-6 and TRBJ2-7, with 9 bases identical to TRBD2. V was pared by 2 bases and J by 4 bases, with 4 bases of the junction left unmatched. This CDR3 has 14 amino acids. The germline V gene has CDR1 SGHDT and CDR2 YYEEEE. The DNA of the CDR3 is TGTGCCAGCAGCTTAAACCTAGCGGGGTACGAGCAGTACTTC. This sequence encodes CASSLNLAGYEQYF.

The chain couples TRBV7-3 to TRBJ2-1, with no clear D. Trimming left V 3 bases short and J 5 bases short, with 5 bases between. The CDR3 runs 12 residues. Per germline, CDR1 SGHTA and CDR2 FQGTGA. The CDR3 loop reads CASSLRNNEQFF. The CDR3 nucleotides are TGTGCCAGCAGCTTGAGAAACAATGAGCAGTTCTTC. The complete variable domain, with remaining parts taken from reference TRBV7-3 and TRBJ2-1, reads GAGVSQTPSNKVTEKGKYVELRCDPISGHTALYWYRQSLGQGPEFLIYFQGTGAADDSGLPNDRFFAVRPEGSVSTLKIQRTERGDSAVYLCASSLRNNEQFFGPGTRLTVL.

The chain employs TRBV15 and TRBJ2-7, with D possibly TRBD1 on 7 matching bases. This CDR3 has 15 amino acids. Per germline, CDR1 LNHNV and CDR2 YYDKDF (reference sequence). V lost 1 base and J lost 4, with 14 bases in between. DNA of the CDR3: TGTGCCACCAGCAGAGCGATGGAGGGGGCGTACGAGCAGTACTTC. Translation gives CATSRAMEGAYEQYF. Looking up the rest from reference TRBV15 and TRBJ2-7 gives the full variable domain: DAMVIQNPRYQVTQFGKPVTLSCSQTLNHNVMYWYQQKSSQAPKLLFHYYDKDFNNEADTPDNFQSRRPNTSFCFLDIRSPGLGDTAMYLCATSRAMEGAYEQYFGPGTRLTVT.

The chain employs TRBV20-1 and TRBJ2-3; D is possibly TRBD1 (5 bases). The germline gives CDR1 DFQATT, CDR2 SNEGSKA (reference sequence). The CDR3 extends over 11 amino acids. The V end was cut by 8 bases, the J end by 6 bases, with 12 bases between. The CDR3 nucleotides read TGCAGTTGTCGCTCAGGGGATACGCAGTATTTT. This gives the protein CSCRSGDTQYF.

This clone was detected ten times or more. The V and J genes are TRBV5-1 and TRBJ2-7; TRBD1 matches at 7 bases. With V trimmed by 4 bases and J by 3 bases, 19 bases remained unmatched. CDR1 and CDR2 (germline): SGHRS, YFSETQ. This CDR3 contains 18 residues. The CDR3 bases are TGCGCCAGCAGCCAACCCGCCCTTTCGACAGGGTTTAGCTACGAGCAGTACTTC. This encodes CASSQPALSTGFSYEQYF.

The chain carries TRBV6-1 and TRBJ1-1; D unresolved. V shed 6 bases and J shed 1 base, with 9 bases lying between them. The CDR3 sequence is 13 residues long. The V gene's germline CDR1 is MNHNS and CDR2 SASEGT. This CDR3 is CASSYGKNTEAFF. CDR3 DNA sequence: TGTGCCAGCAGCTACGGGAAGAACACTGAAGCTTTCTTT.

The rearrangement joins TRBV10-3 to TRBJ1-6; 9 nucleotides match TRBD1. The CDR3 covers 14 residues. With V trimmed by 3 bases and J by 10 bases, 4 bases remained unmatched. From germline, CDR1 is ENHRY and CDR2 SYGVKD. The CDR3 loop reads CAISEGQGNSPLHF. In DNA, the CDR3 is TGTGCCATCAGTGAAGGACAGGGGAACTCACCCCTCCACTTT.

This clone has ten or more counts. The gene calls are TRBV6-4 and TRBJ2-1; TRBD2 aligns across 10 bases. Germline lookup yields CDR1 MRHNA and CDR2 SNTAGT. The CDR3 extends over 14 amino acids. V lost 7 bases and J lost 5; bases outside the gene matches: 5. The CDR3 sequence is CASNELAGNNEQFF. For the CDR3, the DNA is TGTGCCAGCAACGAACTAGCGGGAAACAATGAGCAGTTCTTC.

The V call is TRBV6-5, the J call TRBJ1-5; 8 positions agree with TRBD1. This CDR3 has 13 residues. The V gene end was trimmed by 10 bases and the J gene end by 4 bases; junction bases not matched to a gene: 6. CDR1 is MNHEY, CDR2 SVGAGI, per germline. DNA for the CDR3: TGTGCCACTTCGGGACAGGAGAATCAGCCCCAGCATTTT. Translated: CATSGQENQPQHF.

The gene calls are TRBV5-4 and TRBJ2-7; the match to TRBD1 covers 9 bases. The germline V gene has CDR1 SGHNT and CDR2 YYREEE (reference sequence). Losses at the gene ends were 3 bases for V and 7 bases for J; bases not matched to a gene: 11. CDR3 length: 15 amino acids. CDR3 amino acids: CASSSRDRDRQEQYF. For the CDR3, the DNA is TGTGCCAGCAGCTCCCGGGACAGGGATAGGCAGGAGCAGTACTTC.

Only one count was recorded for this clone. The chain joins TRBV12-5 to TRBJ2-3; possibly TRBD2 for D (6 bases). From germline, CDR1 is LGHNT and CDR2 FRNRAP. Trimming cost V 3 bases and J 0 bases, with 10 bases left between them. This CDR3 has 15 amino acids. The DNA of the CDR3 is TGTGCTAGTGGTTTACAGCGGGTGAGCACAGATACGCAGTATTTT. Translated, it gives CASGLQRVSTDTQYF.

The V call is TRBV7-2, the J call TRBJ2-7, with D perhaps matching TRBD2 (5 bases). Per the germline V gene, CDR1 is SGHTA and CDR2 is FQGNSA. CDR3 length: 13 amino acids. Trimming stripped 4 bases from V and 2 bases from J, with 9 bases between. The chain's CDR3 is CASSYSGAYEQYF. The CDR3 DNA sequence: TGTGCCAGCAGCTACTCCGGGGCCTACGAGCAGTACTTC.

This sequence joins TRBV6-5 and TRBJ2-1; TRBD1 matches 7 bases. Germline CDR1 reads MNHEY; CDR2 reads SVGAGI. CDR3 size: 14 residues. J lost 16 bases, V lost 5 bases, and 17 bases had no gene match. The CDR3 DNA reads TGTGCCAGCAGTGTAACCCGACAGGGCTCCGATCTTTTCTTC. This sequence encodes CASSVTRQGSDLFF.

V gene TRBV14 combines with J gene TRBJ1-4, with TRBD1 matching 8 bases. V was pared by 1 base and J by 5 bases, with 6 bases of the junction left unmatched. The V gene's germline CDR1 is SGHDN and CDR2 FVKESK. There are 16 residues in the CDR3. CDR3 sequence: CASSQGQGAPNEKLFF. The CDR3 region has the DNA TGTGCCAGCAGCCAAGGTCAGGGGGCCCCAAATGAAAAACTGTTTTTT.

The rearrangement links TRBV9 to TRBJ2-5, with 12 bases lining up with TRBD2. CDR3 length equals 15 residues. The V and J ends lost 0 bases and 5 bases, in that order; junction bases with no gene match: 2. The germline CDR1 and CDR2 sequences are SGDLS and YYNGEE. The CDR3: CASSVAGLAGETQYF. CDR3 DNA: TGTGCCAGCAGCGTAGCCGGACTAGCGGGGGAGACCCAGTACTTC.

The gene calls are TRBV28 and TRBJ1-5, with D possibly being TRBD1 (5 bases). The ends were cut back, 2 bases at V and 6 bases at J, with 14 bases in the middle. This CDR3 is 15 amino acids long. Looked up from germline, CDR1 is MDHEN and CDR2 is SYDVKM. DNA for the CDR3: TGTGCCAGCAGTTTAACCCAGGGAGGTGGTCAGCCCCAGCATTTT. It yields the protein CASSLTQGGGQPQHF.

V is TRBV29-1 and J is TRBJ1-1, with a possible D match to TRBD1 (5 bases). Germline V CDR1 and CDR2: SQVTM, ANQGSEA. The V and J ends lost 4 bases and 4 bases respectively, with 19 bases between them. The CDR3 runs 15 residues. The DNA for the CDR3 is TGCAGCGTTGCGTCGGGCCAGACAAGGGGCACTGAAGCTTTCTTT. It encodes CSVASGQTRGTEAFF.